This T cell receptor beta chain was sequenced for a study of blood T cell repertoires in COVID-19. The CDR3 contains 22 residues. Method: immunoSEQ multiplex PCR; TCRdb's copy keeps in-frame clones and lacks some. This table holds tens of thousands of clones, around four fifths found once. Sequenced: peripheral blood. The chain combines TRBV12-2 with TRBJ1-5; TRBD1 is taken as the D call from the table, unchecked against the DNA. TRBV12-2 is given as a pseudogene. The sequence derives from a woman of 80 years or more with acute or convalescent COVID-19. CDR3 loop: CASRSNLCPGTGGFYSNQPQHF. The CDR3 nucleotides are TGTGCAAGTCGCTCAAACCTTTGCCCGGGGACAGGGGGCTTTTATAGCAATCAGCCCCAGCATTTT.